These 10 T cell receptor beta chains share one sample of origin, sequenced in a study of regulatory T cells in long-lasting Graves disease. Time point indicated: newly diagnosed GD, antithyroid drugs for less than 3 months. RNA isolated from PBMCs was used to make the TCR library. TCR beta libraries were built with iRepertoire HTBI primers and Arm-PCR of CDR3 regions. TCRdb re-analysed the multiplex PCR reads in MiXCR, keeping a single row per CDR3 protein. Of under 300,000 distinct CDR3 sequences listed, about 20% are singletons. These data also formed part of another study, on T cells in Graves' hyperthyroidism and ophthalmopathy.

The material sequenced was peripheral blood mononuclear cells (PBMCs), taken at new diagnosis, from a patient treated with antithyroid drugs. These receptors came from a woman aged 25 to 39 with Graves disease.

The chain recombines TRBV18 with TRBJ2-2, with TRBD1 identical over 7 bases. The CDR3 extends over 16 amino acids. The junction had 7 bases not matched to a gene; V was cut back by 0 bases and J by 6 bases. Germline assignment: CDR1 KGHSH and CDR2 LQKENI. The CDR3 nucleotides read TGTGCCAGCTCACCACCCGAGGGGGCACACGCCGGGGAGCTGTTTTTT. Protein sequence: CASSPPEGAHAGELFF. The complete variable domain, with remaining parts taken from reference TRBV18 and TRBJ2-2, reads NAGVMQNPRHLVRRRGQEARLRCSPMKGHSHVYWYRQLPEEGLKFMVYLQKENIIDESGMPKERFSAEFPKEGPSILRIQQVVRGDSAAYFCASSPPEGAHAGELFFGEGSRLTVL.

This clonotype was counted at least ten times. The rearrangement links TRBV7-2 to TRBJ1-2; the D is unclear. Germline V gives CDR1 SGHTA, CDR2 FQGNSA. Trimming removed 3 bases from V and 4 bases from J, with 9 bases in between. The CDR3 is 13 residues long. The CDR3 DNA reads TGTGCCAGCAGCTTTCCTGGCGGCTATGGCTACACCTTC. The encoded protein is CASSFPGGYGYTF.

This clonotype occurred many times. The chain links TRBV20-1 to TRBJ2-3; unclear D gene. V was shortened by 5 bases and J by 3 bases, with 9 bases between the two germline ends. The CDR3 extends over 12 amino acids. Germline CDR1 is DFQATT and CDR2 is SNEGSKA (reference sequence). The CDR3 DNA reads TGCAGTGCTCCCCCCAATACAGATACGCAGTATTTT. This gives the protein CSAPPNTDTQYF.

This clonotype showed up many times. Here the CDR3 DNA reads TGCAGTGCTAAGGGGGTTAGCACAGATACGCAGTATTTT. Its translation is CSAKGVSTDTQYF. The chain employs TRBV20-1 and TRBJ2-3; D perhaps matches TRBD1 (6 bases). V shed 4 bases and J shed 0 bases, with 8 bases lying between them. CDR3 length: 13 residues. Germline V gene lookup returns CDR1 DFQATT and CDR2 SNEGSKA (reference sequence).

V is TRBV6-4 and J is TRBJ1-4; D may be TRBD1 (6 bases). Per the germline V gene, CDR1 is MRHNA and CDR2 is SNTAGT. This CDR3 spans 14 amino acids. Trimming shortened V by 7 bases and J by 8 bases, and 17 bases separated the two germline ends. The CDR3 sequence: CASKEGVRGEKLFF. In DNA, the CDR3 is TGTGCCAGCAAAGAGGGGGTTCGGGGGGAAAAACTGTTTTTT.

This clonotype was counted many times. The chain has TRBV3-1 and TRBJ2-1, with 11 bases aligning to TRBD1. Losses at the gene ends were 4 bases for V and 10 bases for J; bases not matched to a gene: 6. This CDR3 has 14 amino acids. Germline V gives CDR1 LGHDT, CDR2 YNNKEL (reference sequence). In DNA form, the CDR3 reads TGTGCCAGCAGCCGAGGACAGGGGGCCAAAGAGCAGTTCTTC. Translating it yields CASSRGQGAKEQFF.

There are many counts of this clonotype. This rearrangement joins TRBV20-1 to TRBJ2-1, with D uncertain. Germline lookup yields CDR1 DFQATT and CDR2 SNEGSKA (reference sequence). This CDR3 contains 13 residues. V was pared by 8 bases and J by 4 bases, with 15 bases between. The CDR3 region is CSSQRFLYNEQFF. DNA for the CDR3: TGCAGTTCCCAACGTTTCCTTTACAATGAGCAGTTCTTC.

This clonotype was picked up many times. The genes are TRBV28 and TRBJ1-1, with TRBD1 as a possible D gene (5 bases). Germline loops: CDR1 MDHEN, CDR2 SYDVKM. Trimming removed 4 bases at V and 1 base at J, with 19 bases between. This CDR3 has 17 amino acids. The CDR3 region has the DNA TGTGCCAGCAGTTCTCCACTTGTTCAGGGACGGAACACTGAAGCTTTCTTT. Protein product: CASSSPLVQGRNTEAFF.

This clonotype occurred many times. This chain links TRBV20-1 with TRBJ2-7, with 10 bases matching TRBD2. CDR1 and CDR2 (germline): DFQATT, SNEGSKA (reference sequence). The CDR3 is 12 residues long. V lost 6 bases and J lost 3; bases outside the gene matches: 2. CDR3 region: CSARTSGYEQYF. In DNA, the CDR3 is TGCAGTGCAAGGACTAGCGGCTACGAGCAGTACTTC.

This clonotype showed up many times. The V call is TRBV11-2, the J call TRBJ1-1, with 7 bases lining up with TRBD1. The CDR3 covers 19 residues. In germline, CDR1 is SGHAT, CDR2 FQNNGV. V dropped 7 bases and J dropped 3; count of bases not matched to a gene: 23. This CDR3 is CASTSKIQGLLGSDTEAFF. As DNA, the CDR3 is TGTGCCAGCACATCTAAAATACAGGGGCTTCTAGGGAGTGACACTGAAGCTTTCTTT.